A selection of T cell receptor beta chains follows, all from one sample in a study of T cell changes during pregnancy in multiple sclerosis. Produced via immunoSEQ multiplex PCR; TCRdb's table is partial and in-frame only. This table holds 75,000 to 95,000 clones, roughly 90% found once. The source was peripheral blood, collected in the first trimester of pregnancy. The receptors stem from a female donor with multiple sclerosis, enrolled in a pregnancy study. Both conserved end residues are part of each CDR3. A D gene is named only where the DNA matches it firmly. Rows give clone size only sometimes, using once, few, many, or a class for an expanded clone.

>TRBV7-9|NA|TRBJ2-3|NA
CASAPQQADTQYF
TGTGCCAGCGCCCCCCAGCAGGCCGATACGCAGTATTTT
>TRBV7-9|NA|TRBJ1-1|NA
CASSLAGGINTEAFF
TGTGCCAGCAGCTTAGCAGGAGGTATTAACACTGAAGCTTTCTTT
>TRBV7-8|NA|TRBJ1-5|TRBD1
CASSKVRDSLLTSNQPQHF
TGTGCCAGCAGCAAAGTCCGGGACAGTCTTTTAACTAGCAATCAGCCCCAGCATTTT
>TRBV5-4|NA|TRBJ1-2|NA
CASSSQGGTGYTF
TGTGCCAGCAGCTCACAGGGAGGGACGGGCTACACCTTC
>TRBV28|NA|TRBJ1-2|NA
CASSFQDSFYGYTF
TGTGCCAGCAGTTTCCAGGACAGCTTCTATGGCTACACCTTC
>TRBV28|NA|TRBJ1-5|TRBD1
CASRLDRANWGNQPQHF
TGTGCCAGCAGACTAGACAGGGCGAATTGGGGCAATCAGCCCCAGCATTTT
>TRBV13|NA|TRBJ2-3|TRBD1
CASSLTGGGTQYF
TGTGCCAGCAGCTTAACAGGGGGCGGTACGCAGTATTTT
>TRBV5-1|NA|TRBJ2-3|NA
CASTRGSSTDTQYF
TGCGCCAGCACCCGGGGGAGTAGCACAGATACGCAGTATTTT
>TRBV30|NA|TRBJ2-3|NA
CAWSRAGAAGSHTQYF
TGTGCCTGGAGTCGGGCAGGGGCCGCCGGGTCCCATACGCAGTATTTT
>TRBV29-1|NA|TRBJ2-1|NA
CSVDPPSYNEQFF
TGCAGCGTTGACCCCCCTTCCTACAATGAGCAGTTCTTC
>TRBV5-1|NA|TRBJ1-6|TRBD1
CASSKGQGYSPLHF
TGCGCCAGCAGTAAGGGACAGGGATATTCACCCCTCCACTTT
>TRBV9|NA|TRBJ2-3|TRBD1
CASSARDRGTDTQYF
TGTGCCAGCAGCGCCCGGGACAGGGGCACAGATACGCAGTATTTT
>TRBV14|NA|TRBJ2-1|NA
CASSQFRGNEQFF
TGTGCCAGCAGCCAATTCAGGGGAAATGAGCAGTTCTTC
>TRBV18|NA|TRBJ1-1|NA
CASSPVQGPMNTEAFF
TGTGCCAGCTCACCAGTACAGGGACCTATGAACACTGAAGCTTTCTTT
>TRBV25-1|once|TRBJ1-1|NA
CASVPQGMTEAFF
TGTGCCAGCGTACCCCAGGGTATGACTGAAGCTTTCTTT
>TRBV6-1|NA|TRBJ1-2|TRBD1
CASRPPGQGYGYTF
TGTGCCAGCAGACCGCCGGGACAGGGCTATGGCTACACCTTC
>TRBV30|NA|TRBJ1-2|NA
CAWSDGRVNGYTF
TGTGCCTGGAGTGACGGGAGGGTGAATGGCTACACCTTC
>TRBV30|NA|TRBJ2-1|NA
CAWSGDLFNEQFF
TGTGCCTGGTCGGGGGATCTGTTCAATGAGCAGTTCTTC
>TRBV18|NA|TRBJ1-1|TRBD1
CASSADRGVEAFF
TGTGCCAGCTCAGCTGACAGGGGTGTTGAAGCTTTCTTT
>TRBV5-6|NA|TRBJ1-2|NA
CASSSPPGRDPYGYTF
TGTGCCAGCAGCTCTCCGCCGGGCAGGGATCCCTATGGCTACACCTTC
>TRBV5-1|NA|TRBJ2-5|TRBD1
CASSRGQTETQYF
TGCGCCAGCAGCCGGGGACAGACAGAGACCCAGTACTTC
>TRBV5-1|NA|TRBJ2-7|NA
CASAATTYEQYF
TGCGCCAGTGCGGCCACCACCTACGAGCAGTACTTC
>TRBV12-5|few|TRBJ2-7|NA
CASGPTLEIPPYEQYF
TGTGCTAGTGGCCCCACCCTAGAGATACCTCCCTACGAGCAGTACTTC
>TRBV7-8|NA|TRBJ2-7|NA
CASSSSIALAYEQYF
TGTGCCAGCAGTTCCTCCATAGCACTAGCCTACGAGCAGTACTTC
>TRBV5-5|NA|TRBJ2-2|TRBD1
CASSHTTGGLTGELFF
TGTGCCAGCAGCCATACCACAGGGGGCTTAACCGGGGAGCTGTTTTTT
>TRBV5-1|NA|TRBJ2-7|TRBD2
CASSSGLAGGPSSYEQYF
TGCGCCAGCAGCTCGGGACTAGCGGGAGGACCAAGCTCCTACGAGCAGTACTTC
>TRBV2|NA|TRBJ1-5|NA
CASTLGAAADQPQHF
TGTGCCAGCACCCTAGGGGCTGCGGCGGATCAGCCCCAGCATTTT
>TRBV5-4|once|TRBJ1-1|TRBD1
CASSMQGALNTEAFF
TGTGCCAGCAGCATGCAGGGGGCGTTGAACACTGAAGCTTTCTTT
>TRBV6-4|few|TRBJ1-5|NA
CASSLGAGNQPQHF
TGTGCCAGCAGTCTGGGTGCGGGCAATCAGCCCCAGCATTTT
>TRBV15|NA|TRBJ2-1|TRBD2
CATSSPTSGRALDNEQFF
TGTGCCACCAGCAGCCCAACTAGCGGGAGGGCCCTCGACAATGAGCAGTTCTTC
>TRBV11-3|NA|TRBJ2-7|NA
CASSSGYSYEQYF
TGTGCCAGCAGCTCGGGGTACAGCTACGAGCAGTACTTC
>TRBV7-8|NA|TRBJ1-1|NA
CASSLPRETPNTEAFF
TGTGCCAGCAGCTTACCCAGGGAAACGCCGAACACTGAAGCTTTCTTT
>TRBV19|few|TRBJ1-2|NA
CASKTRDTYYGYTF
TGTGCCAGTAAAACCCGGGACACCTACTATGGCTACACCTTC
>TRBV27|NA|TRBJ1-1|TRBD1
CASSYGTANTEAFF
TGTGCCAGCAGTTATGGGACAGCCAACACTGAAGCTTTCTTT
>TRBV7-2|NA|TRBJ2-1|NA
CADGRGPYNEQFF
TGTGCCGACGGGCGGGGGCCCTACAATGAGCAGTTCTTC
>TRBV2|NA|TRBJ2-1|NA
CASGPRGSEQFF
TGTGCCAGCGGTCCTAGGGGCTCTGAGCAGTTCTTC
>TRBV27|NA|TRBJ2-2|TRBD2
CASSLTSGNTGELFF
TGTGCCAGCAGTTTGACTAGCGGGAACACCGGGGAGCTGTTTTTT
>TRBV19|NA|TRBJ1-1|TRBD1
CASSIAPTGIYMNTEAFF
TGTGCCAGTAGTATAGCCCCGACAGGGATCTACATGAACACTGAAGCTTTCTTT
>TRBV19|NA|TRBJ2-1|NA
CASRPGFTLYNEQFF
TGTGCCAGTAGGCCCGGGTTTACCCTATACAATGAGCAGTTCTTC
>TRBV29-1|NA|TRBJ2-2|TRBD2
CSVEDFAGGIRTGELFF
TGCAGCGTTGAAGACTTCGCGGGAGGGATCAGAACCGGGGAGCTGTTTTTT
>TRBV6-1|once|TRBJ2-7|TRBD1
CATSSQGARNEQYF
TGTGCCACGAGCTCACAGGGGGCGCGGAACGAGCAGTACTTC
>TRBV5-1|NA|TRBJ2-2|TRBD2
CASSLEGLAGGPDTGELFF
TGCGCCAGCAGCTTGGAGGGACTAGCGGGAGGGCCGGACACCGGGGAGCTGTTTTTT
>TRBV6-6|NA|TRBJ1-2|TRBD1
CASSPGTVTFYGYTF
TGTGCCAGCAGTCCCGGGACAGTCACATTCTATGGCTACACCTTC
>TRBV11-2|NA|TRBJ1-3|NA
CASSSAALFLQNSGNTIYF
TGTGCCAGCAGCTCCGCCGCCCTTTTTCTACAGAACTCTGGAAACACCATATATTTT
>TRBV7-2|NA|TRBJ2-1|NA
CASSLVMRILDEQFF
TGTGCCAGCAGCTTAGTAATGCGGATTCTCGATGAGCAGTTCTTC
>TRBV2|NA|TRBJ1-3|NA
CASSEASGYGNTIYF
TGTGCCAGCAGTGAAGCCTCAGGGTACGGAAACACCATATATTTT